One and the same sample provided the 13 T cell receptor beta chains below, sequenced in a study of Ad26.COV2.S vaccination and SARS-CoV-2 variants. Treatment described: around 19 received Ad26.COV2.S at low or high dose, single or two shots; about five received placebo; per-sample allocation not given. Samples analyzed were those drawn on day 63 after the first vaccine or placebo injection. Here immunoSEQ multiplex PCR was the method, and the copy in TCRdb shows in-frame clones only, minus some. The table has about 680,000 clones, around 89% seen once. The specimen was peripheral blood, collected in a trial of Ad26.COV2.S vaccine versus placebo. The receptors stem from a person aged 18 to 65 who received the Ad26.COV2.S COVID-19 vaccine or a placebo.

The rearrangement uses TRBV29-1 and TRBJ1-4; 7 nucleotides match TRBD1. The V and J ends lost 1 base and 5 bases, in that order; junction bases with no gene match: 7. Germline V gene data show CDR1 as SQVTM and CDR2 as ANQGSEA. CDR3 length: 15 amino acids. CDR3 sequence (DNA): TGCAGCGTTGAAGTTGCGCAGGGGGTGAATGAAAAACTGTTTTTT. It yields the protein CSVEVAQGVNEKLFF. Full variable domain (rest looked up from reference TRBV29-1 and TRBJ1-4): SAVISQKPSRDICQRGTSLTIQCQVDSQVTMMFWYRQQPGQSLTLIATANQGSEATYESGFVIDKFPISRPNLTFSTLTVSNMSPEDSSIYLCSVEVAQGVNEKLFFGSGTQLSVL.

With regard to this clone: The sample has other DNA sequences that encode this CDR3 too. The chain links TRBV30 to TRBJ1-5; D remains ambiguous. In germline, CDR1 is GTSNPN, CDR2 SVGIG (reference sequence). This CDR3 contains 13 residues. Trimming cost V 2 bases and J 3 bases, with 8 bases left between them. The CDR3 protein is CAWSRQDNQPQHF. The CDR3, as DNA: TGTGCCTGGAGTAGGCAGGACAATCAGCCCCAGCATTTT.

V usage is TRBV27 and J usage is TRBJ2-1; TRBD2 matches 9 bases. The V gene's germline CDR1 is MNHEY and CDR2 SMNVEV (reference sequence). CDR3 length equals 17 residues. Germline trimming cut 5 bases from V and 4 bases from J; bases unmatched to any gene: 12. CDR3 nucleotides: TGTGCCAGCAGTCCTTACCTATCTAGCGGGAAGTACAATGAGCAGTTCTTC. Its protein is CASSPYLSSGKYNEQFF.

The chain recombines TRBV19 with TRBJ2-7; D remains ambiguous. V was trimmed by 5 bases and J by 0 bases, leaving 14 bases between them. Germline CDR1 reads LNHDA; CDR2 reads SQIVND (reference sequence). This CDR3 comprises 15 residues. The CDR3, as DNA: TGTGCCAGTAGTGATAGGGCAGCGAGCTCCTACGAGCAGTACTTC. Protein: CASSDRAASSYEQYF.

The J gene is TRBJ1-4, the V gene TRBV2, with unresolved D. The CDR3 runs to 15 residues. The V gene lost 5 bases and the J gene lost 0 bases, with 10 bases spanning the gap. Germline V gene sequence: CDR1 SNHLY, CDR2 FYNNEI. Here the CDR3 reads CASSRQGSTNEKLFF. In DNA form, the CDR3 reads TGTGCCAGCAGTCGACAAGGGTCAACTAATGAAAAACTGTTTTTT.

The chain employs TRBV6-5 and TRBJ1-2; D not certain. Germline CDR1 is MNHEY and CDR2 is SVGAGI. V dropped 6 bases and J dropped 3 bases, with 17 bases sitting between them. The CDR3 extends over 15 amino acids. Here the CDR3 DNA reads TGTGCCAGCAGCCTACAGATTTATGGGGACTATGGCTACACCTTC. Its protein is CASSLQIYGDYGYTF.

The chain is built from TRBV7-2 and TRBJ2-1; D may be TRBD1 (7 bases). Trimming left V 5 bases short and J 2 bases short, with 22 bases between. This CDR3 is 18 amino acids long. Germline CDR1 SGHTA, CDR2 FQGNSA. The CDR3 region is CASSPAGQTSFAYNEQFF. CDR3 DNA: TGTGCCAGCAGCCCTGCGGGACAGACTTCTTTTGCCTACAATGAGCAGTTCTTC.

This clone came up once. The chain uses TRBV7-6 and TRBJ2-1, with 7 bases identical to TRBD2. The CDR3 sequence is 15 residues long. Germline trimming cut 5 bases from V and 3 bases from J; bases unmatched to any gene: 7. The germline CDR1 and CDR2 sequences are SGHVS and FNYEAQ. CDR3 loop: CASSPAAGVYNEQFF. The CDR3 DNA is TGTGCCAGCAGCCCCGCGGCGGGAGTCTACAATGAGCAGTTCTTC.

This clone was seen a handful of times. The rearrangement links TRBV7-9 to TRBJ1-3; D gene uncertain. Germline values: CDR1 SEHNR, CDR2 FQNEAQ (reference sequence). This CDR3 spans 12 amino acids. Trimming cost V 6 bases and J 4 bases, with 7 bases left between them. This CDR3 is CASRDFGNTIYF. In nucleotides, the CDR3 is TGTGCCAGCAGGGATTTCGGAAACACCATATATTTT.

V and J are TRBV10-3 and TRBJ2-7; D could derive from TRBD1 or TRBD2 (5 bases each). The germline V and J ends were trimmed by 8 bases and 3 bases, with 8 bases remaining between them. Per the germline V gene, CDR1 is ENHRY and CDR2 is SYGVKD. This CDR3 spans 11 amino acids. The CDR3 DNA reads as TGTGCCATCCAGGGAGTCTACGAGCAGTACTTC. Protein sequence: CAIQGVYEQYF.

This chain uses TRBV9 with TRBJ2-2; 7 bases map to TRBD2. The CDR3 is made up of 15 amino acids. Germline V gene lookup returns CDR1 SGDLS and CDR2 YYNGEE. J lost 1 base, V lost 6 bases, and 6 bases had no gene match. DNA of the CDR3: TGTGCCAGCACGCGGGCTAGCGGGAACACCGGGGAGCTGTTTTTT. This encodes CASTRASGNTGELFF. The complete variable domain, with remaining parts taken from reference TRBV9 and TRBJ2-2, reads DSGVTQTPKHLITATGQRVTLRCSPRSGDLSVYWYQQSLDQGLQFLIQYYNGEERAKGNILERFSAQQFPDLHSELNLSSLELGDSALYFCASTRASGNTGELFFGEGSRLTVL.

This sequence joins TRBV5-1 and TRBJ1-1; D unresolved. The ends were cut back, 4 bases at V and 4 bases at J, with 14 bases in the middle. The germline gives CDR1 SGHRS, CDR2 YFSETQ. This CDR3 has 14 residues. CDR3 sequence: CASSATTAFTEAFF. CDR3 coding DNA: TGCGCCAGCAGCGCCACAACAGCCTTCACTGAAGCTTTCTTT.

This clone is a singleton in its sample. The rearrangement joins TRBV30 to TRBJ1-2; D perhaps matches TRBD1 (5 bases). Germline V CDR1 and CDR2: GTSNPN, SVGIG (reference sequence). The CDR3 spans 12 residues. The ends were cut back, 4 bases at V and 6 bases at J, with 12 bases in the middle. The CDR3 DNA is TGTGCCTGGAATGGCAGGGCGGATGGCTACACCTTC. This encodes CAWNGRADGYTF. The whole variable domain, remainder taken from reference TRBV30 and TRBJ1-2, is SQTIHQWPATLVQPVGSPLSLECTVEGTSNPNLYWYRQAAGRGLQLLFYSVGIGQISSEVPQNLSASRPQDRQFILSSKKLLLSDSGFYLCAWNGRADGYTFGSGTRLTVV.